What follows are 24 T cell receptor beta chains derived from one specimen sequenced in a study of sequential checkpoint blockade in melanoma. Clones were sequenced by immunoSEQ multiplex PCR, and TCRdb holds only the in-frame ones, with some missing. The data hold roughly 28,000 clones, with 77% observed a single time. Treatment defined: randomized to nivolumab then ipilimumab (arm A) or the reverse (arm B). The sequenced sample was CD8+ T cells sorted from blood (inferred from file names), obtained from a patient given nivolumab and ipilimumab in sequence. These TCRs come from a human donor with melanoma.

This clone showed up just a few times. The V call is TRBV18, the J call TRBJ1-1; D call uncertain. The V end was cut by 3 bases, the J end by 10 bases, with 21 bases between. Germline-derived CDR1 and CDR2 are KGHSH and LQKENI. CDR3 length equals 15 residues. This CDR3 reads CASSPGFAGIPGAFF. The CDR3 nucleotides are TGTGCCAGCTCACCCGGGTTCGCGGGTATTCCGGGAGCTTTCTTT.

The chain employs TRBV6-5 and TRBJ1-2, with D possibly matching TRBD1 (6 bases). V shed 6 bases and J shed 3 bases, with 14 bases lying between them. Germline V lookup: CDR1 MNHEY, CDR2 SVGAGI. The CDR3 has 14 residues. For the CDR3, the DNA is TGTGCCAGCAGCGAACGGGGACAATACTATGGCTACACCTTC. Protein product: CASSERGQYYGYTF.

V and J are TRBV4-1 and TRBJ1-2, with a possible D match to TRBD1 (6 bases). The CDR3 is 11 residues long. Trimming removed 6 bases at V and 8 bases at J, with 10 bases between. Germline CDR1 and CDR2: MGHRA and YSYEKL. CDR3 DNA sequence: TGCGCCAGCAGGAACAGGGCCGGCTACACCTTC. Its protein product is CASRNRAGYTF.

The rearrangement links TRBV29-1 to TRBJ1-2, with 11 bases that match TRBD1. This CDR3 is 14 amino acids long. From germline, CDR1 is SQVTM and CDR2 ANQGSEA. The J segment lost 5 bases and the V segment lost 6 bases, leaving 8 bases of the junction unmatched. CDR3 bases: TGCAGCGTCACTGGACAGGGGGCTTTGTATGGCTACACCTTC. Translation: CSVTGQGALYGYTF.

A few counts support this clone. V is TRBV7-2 and J is TRBJ2-7, with D maybe TRBD1 (6 bases). The germline V and J ends were trimmed by 5 bases and 3 bases, with 11 bases remaining between them. The germline CDR1 and CDR2 sequences are SGHTA and FQGNSA. This CDR3 region has 13 residues. CDR3 protein: CASSGGLGYEQYF. DNA of the CDR3: TGTGCCAGCAGCGGGGGCCTAGGCTACGAGCAGTACTTC. Variable domain in full (rest from reference TRBV7-2 and TRBJ2-7): GAGVSQSPSNKVTEKGKDVELRCDPISGHTALYWYRQSLGQGLEFLIYFQGNSAPDKSGLPSDRFSAERTGGSVSTLTIQRTQQEDSAVYLCASSGGLGYEQYFGPGTRLTVT.

The chain is built from TRBV13 and TRBJ2-7; the D gene is possibly TRBD1 (5 bases). CDR3 length: 15 amino acids. V was trimmed by 5 bases and J by 7 bases, leaving 21 bases between them. CDR1 is PRHDT, CDR2 FYEKMQ, per germline (reference sequence). The CDR3 DNA reads as TGTGCCAGCAGCAGTTCCCGGAGATCAAAGGGGGAGCAGTACTTC. Encoded protein: CASSSSRRSKGEQYF.

This clone was seen a few times. This chain uses TRBV7-9 with TRBJ2-3; no clear D gene. The CDR3 extends over 14 amino acids. V was clipped by 5 bases and J by 1 base, with 10 bases between them. Germline CDR1 reads SEHNR; CDR2 reads FQNEAQ (reference sequence). The chain's CDR3 is CASSPTGGTDTQYF. The CDR3 DNA sequence: TGTGCCAGCAGCCCGACTGGTGGCACAGATACGCAGTATTTT.

The genes are TRBV27 and TRBJ1-5; D is possibly TRBD1 (6 bases). This CDR3 comprises 14 residues. The germline gives CDR1 MNHEY, CDR2 SMNVEV (reference sequence). V was shortened by 3 bases and J by 4 bases, with 10 bases between the two germline ends. In DNA, the CDR3 is TGTGCCAGCAGTTTGTGGGACAAAAATCAGCCCCAGCATTTT. It yields the protein CASSLWDKNQPQHF.

The rearrangement uses TRBV19 and TRBJ2-7, with 9 bases lining up with TRBD1. The V segment lost 4 bases and the J segment 3 bases; nucleotides outside the gene matches: 4. Germline V CDR1 and CDR2: LNHDA, SQIVND (reference sequence). The CDR3 loop spans 14 amino acids. CDR3: CASSNGQGYYEQYF. DNA for the CDR3: TGTGCCAGTAGTAATGGACAGGGGTACTACGAGCAGTACTTC.

This clone was picked up one time. The chain uses TRBV9 and TRBJ1-5, with TRBD1 identical over 8 bases. Trimming took 0 bases from V and 7 from J; bases not matched to a gene: 6. CDR1 is SGDLS, CDR2 YYNGEE, per germline. CDR3 length equals 15 residues. This chain's CDR3 is CASSVGTGWGQPQHF. Here the CDR3 DNA reads TGTGCCAGCAGCGTAGGGACAGGGTGGGGGCAGCCCCAGCATTTT. The complete variable domain, with remaining parts taken from reference TRBV9 and TRBJ1-5, reads DSGVTQTPKHLITATGQRVTLRCSPRSGDLSVYWYQQSLDQGLQFLIQYYNGEERAKGNILERFSAQQFPDLHSELNLSSLELGDSALYFCASSVGTGWGQPQHFGDGTRLSIL.

CDR3 bases: TGTGCCAGCAGACCGGGACAGGGCCGTCGGATGGCCAAAAACATTCAGTACTTC. Its translation: CASRPGQGRRMAKNIQYF. V usage is TRBV28 and J usage is TRBJ2-4; 9 positions match TRBD1. Per the germline V gene, CDR1 is MDHEN and CDR2 is SYDVKM. J lost 1 base, V lost 6 bases, and 13 bases had no gene match. The CDR3 has 18 residues.

The J gene is TRBJ2-3, the V gene TRBV19; D is perhaps TRBD2 (5 bases). Germline V gene lookup returns CDR1 LNHDA and CDR2 SQIVND (reference sequence). The V end was cut by 6 bases, the J end by 6 bases, with 13 bases between. The CDR3 loop spans 13 amino acids. As DNA, the CDR3 is TGTGCCAGTAGCCGAGCCCGCGGGGATACGCAGTATTTT. Translating gives CASSRARGDTQYF.

The V and J genes are TRBV2 and TRBJ2-7; D unclear. The ends were cut back, 3 bases at V and 2 bases at J, with 5 bases in the middle. Germline V gene data show CDR1 as SNHLY and CDR2 as FYNNEI. CDR3 length equals 12 residues. Here the CDR3 DNA reads TGTGCCAGCAGTGATCCAGCCTACGAGCAGTACTTC. Translated, it gives CASSDPAYEQYF.

CDR3 protein: CAISVGGDPDTQYF. For the CDR3, the DNA is TGTGCCATCAGTGTCGGCGGGGACCCAGATACGCAGTATTTT. The V gene is TRBV10-3, the J gene TRBJ2-3, with TRBD2 as a possible D gene (6 bases). V was shortened by 4 bases and J by 4 bases, with 12 bases between the two germline ends. This CDR3 contains 14 residues. Germline V gives CDR1 ENHRY, CDR2 SYGVKD.

This clone was found once. CDR3 sequence (DNA): TGTGCCAGTACCTTTCCCGGGGCCGGGGAGCTGTTTTTT. It codes for CASTFPGAGELFF. J is TRBJ2-2 and V is TRBV19; a weak D match, TRBD2 (5 bases). Trimming took 7 bases from V and 6 from J, leaving 12 bases between them. CDR1 LNHDA and CDR2 SQIVND come from the germline V gene (reference sequence). The CDR3 has 13 amino acids.

V is TRBV6-1 and J is TRBJ2-7, with 7 positions matching TRBD1. The trim removed 7 bases at V and 4 bases at J, leaving 10 bases unmatched. Looked up from germline, CDR1 is MNHNS and CDR2 is SASEGT. CDR3 length: 14 residues. The CDR3 sequence is CASTGTEYWYEQYF. CDR3 nucleotide sequence: TGTGCCAGCACCGGGACAGAGTACTGGTACGAGCAGTACTTC.

CDR3 in DNA: TGTGCCAGCAGCGCTACAGGGTCTACGAACACAGATACGCAGTATTTT. It yields the protein CASSATGSTNTDTQYF. The chain has TRBV9 and TRBJ2-3; TRBD1 might be the D (6 bases). Germline CDR1 is SGDLS and CDR2 is YYNGEE. The CDR3 runs 16 residues. Trimming cost V 3 bases and J 2 bases, with 16 bases left between them.

V gene TRBV11-2 combines with J gene TRBJ2-1, with D possibly matching TRBD2 (6 bases). Trimming shortened V by 3 bases and J by 0 bases, and 12 bases separated the two germline ends. Germline V gene lookup returns CDR1 SGHAT and CDR2 FQNNGV. The CDR3 spans 16 residues. Here the CDR3 DNA reads TGTGCCAGCAGCTTTGAGGCGGGGAGCTCCTACAATGAGCAGTTCTTC. Translation gives CASSFEAGSSYNEQFF.

The J gene is TRBJ2-3, the V gene TRBV6-1; 9 bases map to TRBD1. Germline V CDR1 and CDR2: MNHNS, SASEGT. The V gene end was trimmed by 6 bases and the J gene end by 2 bases; junction bases not matched to a gene: 6. The CDR3 spans 15 residues. The CDR3 here is CASSAGTGTTDTQYF. In DNA, the CDR3 is TGTGCCAGCAGCGCCGGGACAGGGACCACAGATACGCAGTATTTT.

The rearrangement links TRBV18 to TRBJ2-3, with D possibly matching TRBD1 (5 bases). Germline CDR1 KGHSH, CDR2 LQKENI. This CDR3 region has 18 residues. Trimming pared 2 bases from V and 1 base from J, leaving 19 bases between. The CDR3 nucleotides read TGTGCCAGCTCACCATACAATGCGGCCAGGGCGGGCACAGATACGCAGTATTTT. This codes for CASSPYNAARAGTDTQYF.

A single count supports this clone. The rearrangement joins TRBV19 to TRBJ2-5; a possible D gene is TRBD1 (5 bases). Germline-derived CDR1 and CDR2 are LNHDA and SQIVND (reference sequence). The CDR3 has 13 amino acids. Trimming removed 2 bases from V and 3 bases from J, with 7 bases in between. The CDR3 region has the DNA TGTGCCAGTAGTATACAAGGGGAAGAGACCCAGTACTTC. Translation gives CASSIQGEETQYF.

The chain joins TRBV4-3 to TRBJ1-6, with D possibly matching TRBD1 (5 bases). From germline, CDR1 is LGHNA and CDR2 YSLEER. The CDR3 consists of 14 residues. The germline V and J ends were trimmed by 0 bases and 10 bases, with 10 bases remaining between them. The CDR3, as DNA: TGCGCCAGCAGCCAAGATTCAGGGTACTCACCCCTCCACTTT. Encoded protein: CASSQDSGYSPLHF.

In its sample, this clone was seen a few times. This chain connects TRBV4-2 to TRBJ2-3; 15 nucleotides match TRBD2. This CDR3 is 18 amino acids long. From germline, CDR1 is LGHNA and CDR2 YNFKEQ. Trimming took 3 bases from V and 1 from J; bases not matched to a gene: 5. CDR3 nucleotides: TGTGCCAGCAGCCAGGGGACTAGCGGGGGGCCACGCACAGATACGCAGTATTTT. Protein: CASSQGTSGGPRTDTQYF.

By its share, this clone is medium-sized. This sequence joins TRBV29-1 and TRBJ2-7, with TRBD1 matching over 9 bases. Germline-derived CDR1 and CDR2 are SQVTM and ANQGSEA. V shed 6 bases, J shed 2 bases, and the junction held 5 bases outside the gene matches. The CDR3 length is 13 residues. Here the CDR3 reads CSVRDRETYEQYF. The CDR3 bases are TGCAGCGTACGGGACAGGGAGACCTACGAGCAGTACTTC.